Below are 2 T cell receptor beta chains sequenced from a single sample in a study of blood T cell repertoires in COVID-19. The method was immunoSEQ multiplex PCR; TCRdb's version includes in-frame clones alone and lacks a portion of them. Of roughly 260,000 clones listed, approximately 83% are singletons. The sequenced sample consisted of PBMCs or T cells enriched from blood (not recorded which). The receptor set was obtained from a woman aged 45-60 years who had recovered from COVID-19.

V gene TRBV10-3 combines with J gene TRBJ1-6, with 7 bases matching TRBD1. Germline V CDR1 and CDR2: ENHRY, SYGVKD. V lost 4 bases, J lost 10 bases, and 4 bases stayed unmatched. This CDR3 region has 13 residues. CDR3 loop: CAISVDRESPLHF. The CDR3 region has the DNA TGTGCCATCAGTGTTGACAGGGAATCACCCCTCCACTTT.

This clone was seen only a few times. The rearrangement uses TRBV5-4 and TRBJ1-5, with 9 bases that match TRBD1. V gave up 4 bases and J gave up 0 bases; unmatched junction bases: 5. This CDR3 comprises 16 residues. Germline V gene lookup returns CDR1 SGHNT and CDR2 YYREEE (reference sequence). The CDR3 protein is CASSIGTGRSNQPQHF. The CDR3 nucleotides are TGTGCCAGCAGCATAGGGACAGGGCGTAGCAATCAGCCCCAGCATTTT. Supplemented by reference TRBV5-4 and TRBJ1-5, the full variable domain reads ETGVTQSPTHLIKTRGQQVTLRCSSQSGHNTVSWYQQALGQGPQFIFQYYREEENGRGNFPPRFSGLQFPNYSSELNVNALELDDSALYLCASSIGTGRSNQPQHFGDGTRLSIL.